This T cell receptor (beta chain) was documented in a study of T cells in Graves' hyperthyroidism and ophthalmopathy (dated 2019 in TCRdb). At the level of the whole study: Peripheral blood was collected at initial diagnosis, before any treatment. TCR V-J signatures able to tell the groups apart were searched for in a discovery cohort of more than 90 patients, of whom around 43 had Graves' ophthalmopathy and about 55 had stable Graves' hyperthyroidism. Prospective prediction of ophthalmopathy was tested in an independent validation cohort of 18 hyperthyroidism patients and 15 to 17 patients who later progressed to ophthalmopathy. The 85 to 100 discovery patients were divided at random into training and test sets in a 7:3 ratio. In addition, the study compared T-cell repertoires in thyroid tissue and in blood from about 6 Graves' hyperthyroidism patients. After sampling, hyperthyroidism patients received methimazole starting at 30 mg daily, and ophthalmopathy patients received high-dose intravenous methylprednisolone. The paper reports TCR Vbeta CDR3 sequencing of approximately 140 peripheral blood samples: around 41 ophthalmopathy, under 80 hyperthyroidism and around 17 progressor patients. What the research found in general, with its limitations: No statistical method was used to set the sample size in advance, and investigators knew the group allocation. In validation, the model predicted progression to ophthalmopathy with 55% to 71% sensitivity and approximately 74% specificity, a median of approximately 6.5 months before onset. Ophthalmopathy was separated from stable hyperthyroidism by a 13 V-J signature model, with about 88% sensitivity and about 81% specificity obtained in cross-validation and 80%/75% obtained in testing. Most expanded thyroid clonotypes (frequency above 0.001) were also detected in blood, a finding suggesting that blood repertoires may reflect thyroid immune responses.

Amplification of TCR beta CDR3 regions was carried out from RNA transcripts. For the first round of RT-PCR on the TCR CDR3, the HTBI primer set was used together with the Qiagen OneStep RT-PCR kit. A second multiplex PCR round built the libraries, followed by size selection and purification. The libraries were sequenced on an Illumina HiSeq2000 using paired-end 100 bp reads. As for how the authors treated the data: Raw data were processed with SOAPnuke, discarding reads with adapters, uncalled bases, mean Phred below 15, or no exact constant-primer or identifier match. High-quality paired reads were merged with COPE v1.2.5, and unique nucleotide sequences were defined as clonotypes. MiTCR v1.1 was used to align the clonotypes against IMGT TRBV, TRBD and TRBJ reference segments. Analysis was restricted to V-J combinations with a frequency above 0.0001, which covered 98% to 99.2% of repertoires. A TCS score was defined as the ratio between F50 (clonal expansion) and ExV (chaos), using BLOSUM62-based TCRdist between CDR3 peptides within each V-J. Welch's t-statistics and random forest reduced around 510 V-J features to 13, which were used in a naive Bayes classifier (R e1071). TCRdb trimmed public reads at Q25 via fastp, called clones via MiXCR and kept in-frame beta chains. All rows with the same CDR3 protein become a single entry with the most common DNA and genes. For this entry, the V and J calls and clone size follow TCRdb and not the study's own pipeline. This sample is represented by approximately 560,000 distinct CDR3 sequences; 15% to 19% of them were singletons. Of the sample, 6.5% to 8% falls within the top ten clones.

V ends up 4 bases short and J 7 bases short, with an unmatched junction base count of 12. The germline V gene (reference sequence) sets CDR1 to DFQATT and CDR2 to SNEGSKA. CDR3 length: 15 amino acids, cysteine to phenylalanine. Just the 45-base CDR3 DNA is kept, in frame starting at base 1. Stable Graves' hyperthyroidism was defined as the absence of progression to ophthalmopathy over 18 months of follow-up. Hyperthyroidism patients were aged 18 to 65 years and newly diagnosed, with disease duration of less than 2 months. Any patient with an uncontrolled infection, another autoimmune disease, pregnancy or lactation was excluded. Diagnoses were based on clinical symptoms, serum thyroxine and TRAb, thyroid ultrasound and orbital computed tomography. PBMCs were isolated from about 9.1 ml of fresh peripheral blood by Ficoll-Paque density gradient centrifugation. Total RNA was extracted with Trizol reagent, and quality was checked on an Agilent 2100 Bioanalyzer.

With respect to this clonotype: Which antigen it targets is not known. One base away there is no much larger clone; base qualities are not given.

The sequencing sample was made of blood. This chain is built from TRBV20-1 and TRBJ2-7, with 11 junctional bases fitting TRBD2. The receptor's source is a woman aged 25 to 39 with Graves' hyperthyroidism. The CDR3 protein is CSAKIGTSGQGEQYF. In nucleotides, the sequence is TGCAGTGCTAAAATCGGGACTAGCGGACAGGGGGAGCAGTACTTC.